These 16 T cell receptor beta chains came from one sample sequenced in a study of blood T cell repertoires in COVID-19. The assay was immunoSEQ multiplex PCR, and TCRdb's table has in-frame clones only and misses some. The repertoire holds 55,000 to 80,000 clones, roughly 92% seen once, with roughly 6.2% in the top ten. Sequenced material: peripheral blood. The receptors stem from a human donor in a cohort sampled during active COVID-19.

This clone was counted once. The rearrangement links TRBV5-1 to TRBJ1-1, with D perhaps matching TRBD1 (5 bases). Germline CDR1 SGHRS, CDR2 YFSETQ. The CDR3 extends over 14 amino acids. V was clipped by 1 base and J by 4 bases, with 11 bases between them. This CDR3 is CASSLYGGTTEAFF. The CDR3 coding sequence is TGCGCCAGCAGCTTGTATGGAGGGACCACTGAAGCTTTCTTT. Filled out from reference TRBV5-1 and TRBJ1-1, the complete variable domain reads KAGVTQTPRYLIKTRGQQVTLSCSPISGHRSVSWYQQTPGQGLQFLFEYFSETQRNKGNFPGRFSGRQFSNSRSEMNVSTLELGDSALYLCASSLYGGTTEAFFGQGTRLTVV.

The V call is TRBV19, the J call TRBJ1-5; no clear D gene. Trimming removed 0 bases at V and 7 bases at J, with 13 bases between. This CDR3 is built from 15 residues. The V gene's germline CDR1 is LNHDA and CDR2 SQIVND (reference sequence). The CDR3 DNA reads TGTGCCAGTAGTATAGAATCGATACTAATCCAGCCCCAGCATTTT. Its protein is CASSIESILIQPQHF.

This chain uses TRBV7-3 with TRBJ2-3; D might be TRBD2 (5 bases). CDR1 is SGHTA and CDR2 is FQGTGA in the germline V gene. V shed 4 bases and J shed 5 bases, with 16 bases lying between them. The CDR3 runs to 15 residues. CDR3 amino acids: CASSSSGSGRDTQYF. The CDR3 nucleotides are TGTGCCAGCAGCTCTTCGGGGTCGGGGAGAGATACGCAGTATTTT.

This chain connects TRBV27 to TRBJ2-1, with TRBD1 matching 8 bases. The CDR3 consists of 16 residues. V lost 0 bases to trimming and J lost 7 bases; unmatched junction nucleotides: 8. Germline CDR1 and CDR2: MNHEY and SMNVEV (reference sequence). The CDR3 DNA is TGTGCCAGCAGTTTATCGCGGCAGGGGGCCTGGAATGAGCAGTTCTTC. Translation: CASSLSRQGAWNEQFF.

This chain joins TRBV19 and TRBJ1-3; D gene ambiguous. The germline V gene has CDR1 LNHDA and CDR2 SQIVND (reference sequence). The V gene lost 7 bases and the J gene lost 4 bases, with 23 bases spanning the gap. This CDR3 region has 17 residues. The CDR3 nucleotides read TGTGCCAGTACGCCTGGGAGGGAAGTTCTTCGGGGAAACACCATATATTTT. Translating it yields CASTPGREVLRGNTIYF.

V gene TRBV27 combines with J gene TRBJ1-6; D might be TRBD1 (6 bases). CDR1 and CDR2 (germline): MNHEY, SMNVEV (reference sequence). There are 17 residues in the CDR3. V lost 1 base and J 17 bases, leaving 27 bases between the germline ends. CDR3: CASSLYGRGREKGEIHF. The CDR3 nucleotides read TGTGCCAGCAGTTTATACGGACGGGGCAGGGAAAAGGGGGAAATCCACTTT.

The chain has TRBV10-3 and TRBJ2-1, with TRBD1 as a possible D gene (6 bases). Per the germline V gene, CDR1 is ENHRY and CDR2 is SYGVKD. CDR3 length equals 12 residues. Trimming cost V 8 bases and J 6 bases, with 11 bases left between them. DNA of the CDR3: TGTGCCATCGCTGACAGGACCAATGAGCAGTTCTTC. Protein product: CAIADRTNEQFF.

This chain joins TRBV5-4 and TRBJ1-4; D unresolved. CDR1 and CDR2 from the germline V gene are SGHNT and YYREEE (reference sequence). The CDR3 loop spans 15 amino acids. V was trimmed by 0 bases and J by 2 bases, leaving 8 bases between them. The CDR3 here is CASSLGFGTNEKLFF. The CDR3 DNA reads TGTGCCAGCAGCTTGGGGTTTGGCACTAATGAAAAACTGTTTTTT. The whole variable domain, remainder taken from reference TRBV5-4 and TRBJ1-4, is ETGVTQSPTHLIKTRGQQVTLRCSSQSGHNTVSWYQQALGQGPQFIFQYYREEENGRGNFPPRFSGLQFPNYSSELNVNALELDDSALYLCASSLGFGTNEKLFFGSGTQLSVL.

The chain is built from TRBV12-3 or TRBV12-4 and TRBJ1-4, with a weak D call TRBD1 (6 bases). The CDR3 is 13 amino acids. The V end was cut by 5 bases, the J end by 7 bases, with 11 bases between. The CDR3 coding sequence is TGTGCCAGCAGTCGGACAGTAGGTGAAAAACTGTTTTTT. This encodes CASSRTVGEKLFF.

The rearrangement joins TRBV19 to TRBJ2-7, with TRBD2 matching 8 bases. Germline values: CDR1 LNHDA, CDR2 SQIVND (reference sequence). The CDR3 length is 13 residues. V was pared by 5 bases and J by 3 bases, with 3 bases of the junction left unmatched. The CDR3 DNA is TGTGCCAGTAGTGACGGGGGGGGCTACGAGCAGTACTTC. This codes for CASSDGGGYEQYF.

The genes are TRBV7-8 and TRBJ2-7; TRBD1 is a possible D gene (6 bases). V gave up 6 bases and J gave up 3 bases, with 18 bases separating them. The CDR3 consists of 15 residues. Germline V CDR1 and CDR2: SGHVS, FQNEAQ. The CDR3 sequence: CASRSMEAGDYEQYF. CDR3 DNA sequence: TGTGCCAGCAGGTCCATGGAGGCAGGGGACTACGAGCAGTACTTC.

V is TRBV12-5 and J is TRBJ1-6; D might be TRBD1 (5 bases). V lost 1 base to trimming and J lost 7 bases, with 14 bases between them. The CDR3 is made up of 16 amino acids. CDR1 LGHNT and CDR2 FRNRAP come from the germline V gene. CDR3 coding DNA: TGTGCTAGTGGTTTGGGTCCGGGGGGGGGAAATTCACCCCTCCACTTT. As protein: CASGLGPGGGNSPLHF.

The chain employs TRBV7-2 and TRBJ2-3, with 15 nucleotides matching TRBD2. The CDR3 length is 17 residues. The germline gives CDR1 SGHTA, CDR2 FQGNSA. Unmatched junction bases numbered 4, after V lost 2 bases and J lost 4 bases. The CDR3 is CASSLRTSGRASDTQYF. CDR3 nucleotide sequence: TGTGCCAGCAGCTTAAGGACTAGCGGGAGGGCATCAGATACGCAGTATTTT.

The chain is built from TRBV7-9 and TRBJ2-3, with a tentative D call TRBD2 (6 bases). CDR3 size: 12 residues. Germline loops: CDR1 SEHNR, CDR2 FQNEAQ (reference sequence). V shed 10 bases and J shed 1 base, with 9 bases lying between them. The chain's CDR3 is CATGRRTDTQYF. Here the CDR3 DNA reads TGTGCCACCGGGAGACGCACAGATACGCAGTATTTT.

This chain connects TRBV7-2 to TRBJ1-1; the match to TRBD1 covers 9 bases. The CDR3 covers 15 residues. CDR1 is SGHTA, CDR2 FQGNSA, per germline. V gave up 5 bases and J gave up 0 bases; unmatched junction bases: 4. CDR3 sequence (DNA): TGTGCCAGCAGCCTACAGGGGGCCCTGAACACTGAAGCTTTCTTT. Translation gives CASSLQGALNTEAFF. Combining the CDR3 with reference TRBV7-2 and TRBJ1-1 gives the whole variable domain GAGVSQSPSNKVTEKGKDVELRCDPISGHTALYWYRQSLGQGLEFLIYFQGNSAPDKSGLPSDRFSAERTGGSVSTLTIQRTQQEDSAVYLCASSLQGALNTEAFFGQGTRLTVV.

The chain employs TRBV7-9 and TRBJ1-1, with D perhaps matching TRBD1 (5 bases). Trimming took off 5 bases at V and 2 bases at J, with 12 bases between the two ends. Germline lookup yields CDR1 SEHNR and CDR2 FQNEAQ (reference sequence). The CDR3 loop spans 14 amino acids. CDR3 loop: CASSILDRNTEAFF. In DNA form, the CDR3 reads TGTGCCAGCAGCATCCTCGACAGAAACACTGAAGCTTTCTTT.